These 23 T cell receptor beta chains originate from one sample sequenced in a study of spatial heterogeneity in lung cancer. Time point meaning: sample taken at primary tumor resection. Unsorted whole RNA from tumor, nontumor lung or frozen PBMC underwent sequencing. One entry per CDR3 protein, called by TCRdb with MiXCR from the 5' RACE reads. This sample yields 60,000 to 90,000 distinct CDR3 sequences, of which roughly 14% are seen a single time; approximately 7.2% belongs to the top ten. The sample in question was PBMCs, obtained at surgery. Receptors originate from a male donor with early-stage non-small cell lung cancer.

This clonotype was recorded at least ten times. The chain carries TRBV12-3 or TRBV12-4 and TRBJ2-5, with D unresolved. CDR3 size: 13 residues. V was cut by 6 bases and J by 5 bases, with 13 bases left in between. The CDR3 DNA sequence: TGTGCCAGCAGCCCCGTTTCGCTGGAGACCCAGTACTTC. It specifies CASSPVSLETQYF.

This chain connects TRBV20-1 to TRBJ2-3, with 9 bases lining up with TRBD2. CDR1 and CDR2 from the germline V gene are DFQATT and SNEGSKA (reference sequence). The CDR3 extends over 14 amino acids. V shed 5 bases, J shed 3 bases, and the junction held 6 bases outside the gene matches. The CDR3 region has the DNA TGCAGTGCTGTCTCCGGACTAGCGACAGATACGCAGTATTTT. It codes for CSAVSGLATDTQYF.

This chain uses TRBV5-1 with TRBJ2-1, with D unresolved. The CDR3 extends over 14 amino acids. The V end was cut by 4 bases, the J end by 0 bases, with 8 bases between. The germline V gene encodes CDR1 SGHRS and CDR2 YFSETQ. The CDR3: CASSPSDSYNEQFF. CDR3 coding DNA: TGCGCCAGCAGCCCCTCAGACTCCTACAATGAGCAGTTCTTC. The full variable domain, its missing parts supplied by reference TRBV5-1 and TRBJ2-1, is KAGVTQTPRYLIKTRGQQVTLSCSPISGHRSVSWYQQTPGQGLQFLFEYFSETQRNKGNFPGRFSGRQFSNSRSEMNVSTLELGDSALYLCASSPSDSYNEQFFGPGTRLTVL.

In its sample, this clonotype is medium-sized. The rearrangement uses TRBV20-1 and TRBJ2-3, with D possibly being TRBD1 or TRBD2 (6 bases each). Germline loops: CDR1 DFQATT, CDR2 SNEGSKA (reference sequence). The CDR3 covers 15 residues. Trimming shortened V by 0 bases and J by 4 bases, and 14 bases separated the two germline ends. The CDR3 DNA follows: TGCAGTGCTAGAGATTATGGGGGGCGCCCAGATACGCAGTATTTT. Its translation is CSARDYGGRPDTQYF.

This clonotype came up many times. The chain recombines TRBV4-1 with TRBJ1-5; no firm D call. The CDR3 is made up of 16 amino acids. The germline gives CDR1 MGHRA, CDR2 YSYEKL. V lost 1 base and J 3 bases, leaving 13 bases between the germline ends. CDR3 in DNA: TGCGCCAGCAGCCAAGTTCCCAGGTACCCCAATCAGCCCCAGCATTTT. Protein sequence: CASSQVPRYPNQPQHF.

This clonotype was found a few times. This chain connects TRBV5-4 to TRBJ1-1, with D hard to call. V lost 1 base and J 2 bases, leaving 9 bases between the germline ends. The germline V gene encodes CDR1 SGHNT and CDR2 YYREEE (reference sequence). The CDR3 has 14 amino acids. The CDR3 loop is CASSLTGSNTEAFF. In DNA, the CDR3 is TGTGCCAGCAGCTTGACCGGGTCAAACACTGAAGCTTTCTTT.

This clonotype was observed a handful of times. V is TRBV4-3 and J is TRBJ1-5, with 10 bases fitting TRBD1. The CDR3 has 17 residues. Germline trimming cut 0 bases from V and 2 bases from J; bases unmatched to any gene: 4. Germline loops: CDR1 LGHNA, CDR2 YSLEER. The CDR3 is CASSQDGTGEGNQPQHF. CDR3 bases: TGCGCCAGCAGCCAAGATGGGACAGGGGAGGGCAATCAGCCCCAGCATTTT.

In its sample, this clonotype was seen a few times. The chain uses TRBV12-3 or TRBV12-4 and TRBJ1-2; D unclear. CDR3 length: 12 amino acids. V lost 3 bases, J lost 0 bases, and 2 bases lay in between. CDR3 in DNA: TGTGCCAGCAGTTTGACTAACTATGGCTACACCTTC. Translating gives CASSLTNYGYTF.

This clonotype was recorded many times. The chain has TRBV3-1 and TRBJ2-1; TRBD1 or TRBD2 may be the D gene (5 bases each). Germline V gene sequence: CDR1 LGHDT, CDR2 YNNKEL (reference sequence). V dropped 3 bases and J dropped 9 bases, with 15 bases sitting between them. The CDR3 sequence is 14 residues long. The CDR3 nucleotides read TGTGCCAGCAGCCAGGGGGATCTGACAAGTGAGCAGTTCTTC. Its translation: CASSQGDLTSEQFF.

This clonotype showed up just a few times. The chain joins TRBV11-2 to TRBJ2-2, with 8 bases fitting TRBD2. The CDR3 has 16 amino acids. Germline V gene data show CDR1 as SGHAT and CDR2 as FQNNGV. The J segment lost 6 bases and the V segment lost 5 bases, leaving 11 bases of the junction unmatched. Written as DNA, the CDR3 is TGTGCCAGCAGCCCCCGGGGGGGGGCGCAGGCCGGGGAGCTGTTTTTT. It codes for CASSPRGGAQAGELFF.

This clonotype was seen many times. The chain couples TRBV11-2 to TRBJ2-2, with 9 bases matching TRBD2. With V trimmed by 6 bases and J by 8 bases, 13 bases remained unmatched. CDR1 SGHAT and CDR2 FQNNGV come from the germline V gene. The CDR3 has 16 residues. The chain's CDR3 is CASRLHPAGGPGELFF. The CDR3 DNA reads as TGTGCCAGCAGGTTACATCCGGCGGGAGGGCCTGGGGAGCTGTTTTTT.

The table lists this clonotype with a few counts. The genes are TRBV7-2 and TRBJ2-1; tentative D call: TRBD2 (6 bases). Germline V gene data show CDR1 as SGHTA and CDR2 as FQGNSA. The CDR3 runs to 15 residues. V lost 2 bases and J lost 7, with 15 bases in between. The CDR3 here is CASSLHVGGSNEQFF. The CDR3 nucleotides are TGTGCCAGCAGCTTACATGTGGGAGGTTCAAATGAGCAGTTCTTC.

This chain joins TRBV7-9 and TRBJ2-1, with D perhaps being TRBD1 or TRBD2 (5 bases each). This CDR3 has 17 amino acids. From germline, CDR1 is SEHNR and CDR2 FQNEAQ (reference sequence). V gave up 5 bases and J gave up 6 bases, with 23 bases separating them. CDR3 nucleotides: TGTGCCAGCAGCGTATCCGAGGGGCAGGTGGCTCGCAATGAGCAGTTCTTC. Amino acid sequence: CASSVSEGQVARNEQFF.

The V call is TRBV10-3, the J call TRBJ2-2; weak D call: TRBD2 (5 bases). CDR1 and CDR2 (germline): ENHRY, SYGVKD. The CDR3 consists of 13 residues. V was trimmed by 7 bases and J by 1 base, leaving 7 bases between them. CDR3 sequence: CAINGGNTGELFF. The CDR3 bases are TGTGCCATCAATGGAGGGAACACCGGGGAGCTGTTTTTT.

This clonotype was counted a few times. This chain connects TRBV12-3 or TRBV12-4 to TRBJ2-2; D unresolved. Trimming removed 3 bases at V and 8 bases at J, with 13 bases between. The CDR3 has 14 amino acids. CDR3 bases: TGTGCCAGCAGTTTCACCTCGGTTGTTGGGGAGCTGTTTTTT. This sequence encodes CASSFTSVVGELFF.

The chain carries TRBV5-4 and TRBJ2-1; D may be TRBD2 (5 bases). CDR1 and CDR2 from the germline V gene are SGHNT and YYREEE (reference sequence). The V gene lost 2 bases and the J gene lost 2 bases, with 11 bases spanning the gap. The CDR3 consists of 15 residues. The CDR3 sequence: CASSFPSAAYNEQFF. CDR3 nucleotide sequence: TGTGCCAGCAGCTTTCCTTCAGCGGCCTACAATGAGCAGTTCTTC.

The V and J genes are TRBV6-5 and TRBJ1-5; D uncertain. V lost 6 bases and J 2 bases, leaving 17 bases between the germline ends. The CDR3 has 16 amino acids. CDR1 MNHEY and CDR2 SVGAGI come from the germline V gene. CDR3 loop: CASSPGPRVGNQPQHF. The DNA of the CDR3 is TGTGCCAGCAGCCCTGGACCCCGGGTAGGCAATCAGCCCCAGCATTTT.

The gene calls are TRBV7-9 and TRBJ2-5; the D gene is possibly TRBD1 (6 bases). CDR1 is SEHNR and CDR2 is FQNEAQ in the germline V gene (reference sequence). The ends were cut back, 7 bases at V and 2 bases at J, with 11 bases in the middle. The CDR3 spans 13 residues. CDR3: CASTRDTQETQYF. CDR3 bases: TGTGCCAGCACCCGGGACACTCAAGAGACCCAGTACTTC.

This rearrangement joins TRBV24-1 to TRBJ2-5, with D perhaps assigned TRBD1 or TRBD2 (5 bases each). V lost 6 bases and J lost 0, with 13 bases in between. Germline assignment: CDR1 KGHDR and CDR2 SFDVKD. This CDR3 has 15 residues. The CDR3 here is CATSRGPPYQETQYF. The DNA for the CDR3 is TGTGCCACCAGTAGGGGACCCCCGTACCAAGAGACCCAGTACTTC.

The V and J genes are TRBV11-2 and TRBJ1-2, with D maybe TRBD1 (6 bases). V was shortened by 4 bases and J by 3 bases, with 12 bases between the two germline ends. CDR3 length equals 14 residues. Germline V gene lookup returns CDR1 SGHAT and CDR2 FQNNGV. DNA for the CDR3: TGTGCCAGCAGCTCCCCGTGGACAGACTATGGCTACACCTTC. Amino acid sequence: CASSSPWTDYGYTF.

This clonotype was seen more than once but under ten times. V usage is TRBV12-3 or TRBV12-4 and J usage is TRBJ1-2; D gene unclear. CDR3 length: 11 amino acids. Trimming stripped 6 bases from V and 8 bases from J, with 10 bases between. For the CDR3, the DNA is TGTGCCAGCAGGGATAACTCCGGCTACACCTTC. Translating it yields CASRDNSGYTF.

This clonotype came up many times. This sequence joins TRBV5-4 and TRBJ2-4, with D tentatively TRBD1 (5 bases). V was cut by 3 bases and J by 6 bases, with 7 bases left in between. The CDR3 runs to 12 residues. CDR1 and CDR2 from the germline V gene are SGHNT and YYREEE (reference sequence). CDR3: CASSSQGNIQYF. CDR3 DNA sequence: TGTGCCAGCAGCTCCCAGGGAAACATTCAGTACTTC. Full variable domain (rest looked up from reference TRBV5-4 and TRBJ2-4): ETGVTQSPTHLIKTRGQQVTLRCSSQSGHNTVSWYQQALGQGPQFIFQYYREEENGRGNFPPRFSGLQFPNYSSELNVNALELDDSALYLCASSSQGNIQYFGAGTRLSVL.

The chain employs TRBV29-1 and TRBJ1-1; 9 bases line up with TRBD1. V trimming: 6 bases; J trimming: 6 bases; junction bases outside the gene matches: 14. The CDR3 has 15 amino acids. Germline CDR1 SQVTM, CDR2 ANQGSEA. CDR3 DNA sequence: TGCAGCGTGGGATGGGGGGGACAGGGCTTATCTGAAGCTTTCTTT. Translated: CSVGWGGQGLSEAFF.